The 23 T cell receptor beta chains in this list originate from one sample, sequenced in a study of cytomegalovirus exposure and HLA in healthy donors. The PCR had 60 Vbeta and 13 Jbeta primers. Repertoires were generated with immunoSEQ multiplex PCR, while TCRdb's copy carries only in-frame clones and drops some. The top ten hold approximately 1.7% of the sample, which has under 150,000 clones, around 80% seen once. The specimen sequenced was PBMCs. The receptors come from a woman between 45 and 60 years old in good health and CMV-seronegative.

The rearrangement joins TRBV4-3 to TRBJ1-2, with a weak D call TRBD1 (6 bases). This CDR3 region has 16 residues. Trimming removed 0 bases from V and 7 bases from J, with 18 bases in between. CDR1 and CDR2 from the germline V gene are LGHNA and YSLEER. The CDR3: CASSQDLAGEGGGYTF. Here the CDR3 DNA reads TGCGCCAGCAGCCAAGATCTCGCAGGGGAGGGAGGTGGCTACACCTTC.

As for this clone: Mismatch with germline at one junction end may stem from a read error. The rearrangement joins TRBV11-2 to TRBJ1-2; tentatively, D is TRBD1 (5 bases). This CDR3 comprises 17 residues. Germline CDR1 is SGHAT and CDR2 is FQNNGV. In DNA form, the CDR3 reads TGTGCCAGCAGCTTAGATAGTGTCCCAGGGTTGCTCTATGGCTACCCCTTC. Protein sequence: CASSLDSVPGLLYGYPF.

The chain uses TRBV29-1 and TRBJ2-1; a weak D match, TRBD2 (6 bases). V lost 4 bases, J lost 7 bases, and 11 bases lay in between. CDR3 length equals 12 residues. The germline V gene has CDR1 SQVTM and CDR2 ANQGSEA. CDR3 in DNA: TGCAGCGTTGTATCGGGAGAGAATGAGCAGTTCTTC. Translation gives CSVVSGENEQFF.

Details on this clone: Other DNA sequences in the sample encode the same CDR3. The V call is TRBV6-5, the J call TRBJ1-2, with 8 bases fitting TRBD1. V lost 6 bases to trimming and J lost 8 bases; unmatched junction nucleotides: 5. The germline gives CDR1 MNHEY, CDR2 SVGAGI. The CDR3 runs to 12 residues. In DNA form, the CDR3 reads TGTGCCAGCAGAGCGACAGGGGAAGGCTACACCTTC. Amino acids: CASRATGEGYTF.

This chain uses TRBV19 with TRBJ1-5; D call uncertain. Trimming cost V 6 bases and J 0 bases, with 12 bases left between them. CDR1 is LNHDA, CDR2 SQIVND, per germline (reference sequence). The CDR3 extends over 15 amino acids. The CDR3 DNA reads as TGTGCCAGTAGAACCCTAAGTTCTAGCAATCAGCCCCAGCATTTT. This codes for CASRTLSSSNQPQHF.

This CDR3 reads CASSLQAGGPTDTQYF. CDR3 nucleotide sequence: TGCGCCAGCAGCTTGCAAGCGGGAGGGCCCACAGATACGCAGTATTTT. This rearrangement joins TRBV5-1 to TRBJ2-3; the match to TRBD2 covers 10 bases. CDR3 length equals 16 residues. Trimming took 1 base from V and 2 from J; bases not matched to a gene: 4. CDR1 and CDR2 (germline): SGHRS, YFSETQ.

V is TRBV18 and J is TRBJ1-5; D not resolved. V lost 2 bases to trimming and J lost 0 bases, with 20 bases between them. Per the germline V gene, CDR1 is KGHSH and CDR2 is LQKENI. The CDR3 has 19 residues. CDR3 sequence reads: CASSPGSKLGGYSNQPQHF. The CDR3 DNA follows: TGTGCCAGCTCACCAGGGTCTAAGCTCGGAGGGTATAGCAATCAGCCCCAGCATTTT.

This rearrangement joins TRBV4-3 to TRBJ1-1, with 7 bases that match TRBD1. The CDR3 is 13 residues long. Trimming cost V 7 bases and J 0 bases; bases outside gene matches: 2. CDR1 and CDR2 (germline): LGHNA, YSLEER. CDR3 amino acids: CASKQGLNTEAFF. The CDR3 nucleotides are TGCGCCAGCAAACAGGGGCTGAACACTGAAGCTTTCTTT.

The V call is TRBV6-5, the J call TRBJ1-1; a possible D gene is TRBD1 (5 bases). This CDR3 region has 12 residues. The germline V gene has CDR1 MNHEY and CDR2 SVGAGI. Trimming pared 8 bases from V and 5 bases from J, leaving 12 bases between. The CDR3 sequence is CASGRGKTEAFF. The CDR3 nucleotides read TGTGCCAGCGGGAGGGGAAAGACTGAAGCTTTCTTT.

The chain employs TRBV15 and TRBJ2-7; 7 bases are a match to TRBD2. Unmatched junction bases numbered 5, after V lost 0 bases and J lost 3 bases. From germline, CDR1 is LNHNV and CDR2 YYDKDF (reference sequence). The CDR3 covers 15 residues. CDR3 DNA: TGTGCCACCAGCAGAGATCAGGCGGGGGTCTACGAGCAGTACTTC. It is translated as CATSRDQAGVYEQYF.

The CDR3 sequence: CASSSGQRGYTF. In nucleotides, the CDR3 is TGTGCCAGCAGTTCCGGACAGAGGGGCTACACCTTC. The V and J genes are TRBV6-1 and TRBJ1-2, with a weak D call TRBD1 (6 bases). CDR3 size: 12 residues. With 5 bases removed from V and 8 bases from J, the gap between germline ends came to 12 bases. Germline V gene lookup returns CDR1 MNHNS and CDR2 SASEGT.

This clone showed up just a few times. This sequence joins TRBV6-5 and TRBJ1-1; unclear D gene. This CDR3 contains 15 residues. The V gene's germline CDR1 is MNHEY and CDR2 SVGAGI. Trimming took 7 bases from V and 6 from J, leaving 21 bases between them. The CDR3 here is CASTRLGRVGSEAFF. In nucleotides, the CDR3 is TGTGCCAGCACCCGCCTTGGGAGGGTCGGATCTGAAGCTTTCTTT.

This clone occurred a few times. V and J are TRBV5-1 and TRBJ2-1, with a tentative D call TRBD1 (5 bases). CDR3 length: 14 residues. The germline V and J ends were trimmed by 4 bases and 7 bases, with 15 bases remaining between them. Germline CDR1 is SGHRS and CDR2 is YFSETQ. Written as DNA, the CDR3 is TGCGCCAGCAGCCCGGTTGGGGCCGAGAATGAGCAGTTCTTC. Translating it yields CASSPVGAENEQFF.

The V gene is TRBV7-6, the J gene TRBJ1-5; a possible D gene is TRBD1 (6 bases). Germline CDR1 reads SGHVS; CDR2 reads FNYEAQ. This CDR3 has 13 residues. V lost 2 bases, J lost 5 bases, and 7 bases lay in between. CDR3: CASSLSGDQPQHF. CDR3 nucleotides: TGTGCCAGCAGCTTATCAGGGGATCAGCCCCAGCATTTT. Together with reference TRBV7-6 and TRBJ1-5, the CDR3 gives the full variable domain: GAGVSQSPRYKVTKRGQDVALRCDPISGHVSLYWYRQALGQGPEFLTYFNYEAQQDKSGLPNDRFSAERPEGSISTLTIQRTEQRDSAMYRCASSLSGDQPQHFGDGTRLSIL.

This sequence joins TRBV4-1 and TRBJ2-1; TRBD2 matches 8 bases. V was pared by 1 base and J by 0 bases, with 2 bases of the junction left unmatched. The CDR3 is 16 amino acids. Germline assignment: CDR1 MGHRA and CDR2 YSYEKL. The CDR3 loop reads CASSQGSGSSYNEQFF. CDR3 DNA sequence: TGCGCCAGCAGCCAAGGGAGCGGGAGCTCCTACAATGAGCAGTTCTTC.

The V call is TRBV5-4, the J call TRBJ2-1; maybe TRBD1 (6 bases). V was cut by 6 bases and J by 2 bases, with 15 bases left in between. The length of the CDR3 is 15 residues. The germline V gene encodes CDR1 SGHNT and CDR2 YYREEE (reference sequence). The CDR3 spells CASTLQGTPYNEQFF. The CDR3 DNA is TGTGCCAGCACCCTACAGGGAACCCCCTACAATGAGCAGTTCTTC.

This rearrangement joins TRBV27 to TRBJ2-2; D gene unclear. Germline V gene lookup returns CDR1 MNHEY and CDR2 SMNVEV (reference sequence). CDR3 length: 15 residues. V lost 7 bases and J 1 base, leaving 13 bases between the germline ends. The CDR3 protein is CASKVLAGNTGELFF. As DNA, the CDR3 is TGTGCCAGCAAGGTTCTCGCAGGGAACACCGGGGAGCTGTTTTTT.

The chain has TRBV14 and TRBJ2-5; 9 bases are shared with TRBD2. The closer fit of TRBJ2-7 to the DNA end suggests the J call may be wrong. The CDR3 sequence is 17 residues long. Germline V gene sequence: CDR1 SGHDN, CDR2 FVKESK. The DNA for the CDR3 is TGTGCCAGCAGCCCCCCCGTCGTCGGCGGGAGGGTCCACGAGCAGTACTTC. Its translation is CASSPPVVGGRVHEQYF.

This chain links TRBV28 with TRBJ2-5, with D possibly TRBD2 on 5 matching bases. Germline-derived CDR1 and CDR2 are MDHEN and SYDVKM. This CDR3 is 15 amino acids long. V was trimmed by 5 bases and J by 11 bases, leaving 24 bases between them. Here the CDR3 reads CASSQGRVSQEEQYF. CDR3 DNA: TGTGCCAGCAGTCAAGGGAGAGTGTCCCAGGAGGAGCAGTACTTC.

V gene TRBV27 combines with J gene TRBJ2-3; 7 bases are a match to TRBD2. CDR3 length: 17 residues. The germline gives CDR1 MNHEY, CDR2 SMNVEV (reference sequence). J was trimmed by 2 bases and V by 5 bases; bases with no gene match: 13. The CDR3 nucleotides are TGTGCCAGCAGTCCCTGGATAGCGGGCGCTACCACAGATACGCAGTATTTT. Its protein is CASSPWIAGATTDTQYF.

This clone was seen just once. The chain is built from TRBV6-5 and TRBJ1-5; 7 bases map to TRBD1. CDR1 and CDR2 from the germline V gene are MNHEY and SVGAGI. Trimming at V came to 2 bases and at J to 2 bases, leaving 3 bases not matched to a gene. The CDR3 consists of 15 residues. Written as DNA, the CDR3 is TGTGCCAGCAGTTACCCCGACAGGGGCAATCAGCCCCAGCATTTT. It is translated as CASSYPDRGNQPQHF.

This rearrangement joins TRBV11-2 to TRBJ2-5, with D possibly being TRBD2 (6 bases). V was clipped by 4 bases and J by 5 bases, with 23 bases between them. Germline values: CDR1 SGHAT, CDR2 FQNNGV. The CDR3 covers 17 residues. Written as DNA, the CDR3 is TGTGCCAGCAGCTCCTTCATCGGAGGGGCCCTGGGGGAGACCCAGTACTTC. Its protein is CASSSFIGGALGETQYF.

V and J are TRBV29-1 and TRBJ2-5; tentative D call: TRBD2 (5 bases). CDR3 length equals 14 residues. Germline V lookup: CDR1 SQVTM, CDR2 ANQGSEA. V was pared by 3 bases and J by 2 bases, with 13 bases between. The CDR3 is CSVDLPAVQETQYF. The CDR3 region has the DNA TGCAGCGTTGATCTACCAGCGGTACAAGAGACCCAGTACTTC.